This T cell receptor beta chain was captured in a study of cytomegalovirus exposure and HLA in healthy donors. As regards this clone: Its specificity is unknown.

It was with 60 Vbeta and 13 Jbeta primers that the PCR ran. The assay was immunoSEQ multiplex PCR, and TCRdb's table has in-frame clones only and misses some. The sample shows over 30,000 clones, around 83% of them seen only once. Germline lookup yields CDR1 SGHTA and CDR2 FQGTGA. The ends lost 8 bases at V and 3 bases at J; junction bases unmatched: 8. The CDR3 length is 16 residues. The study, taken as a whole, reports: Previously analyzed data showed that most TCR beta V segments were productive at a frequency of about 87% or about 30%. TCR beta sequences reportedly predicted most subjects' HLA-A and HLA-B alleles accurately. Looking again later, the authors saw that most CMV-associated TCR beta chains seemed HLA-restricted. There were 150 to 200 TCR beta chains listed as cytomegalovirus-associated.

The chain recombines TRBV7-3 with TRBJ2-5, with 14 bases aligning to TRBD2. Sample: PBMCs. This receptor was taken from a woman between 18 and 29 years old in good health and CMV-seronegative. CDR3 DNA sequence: TGTGCCAGCTCCGCCGGGACTAGCGGGGGTAAAGAGACCCAGTACTTC. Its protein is CASSAGTSGGKETQYF.